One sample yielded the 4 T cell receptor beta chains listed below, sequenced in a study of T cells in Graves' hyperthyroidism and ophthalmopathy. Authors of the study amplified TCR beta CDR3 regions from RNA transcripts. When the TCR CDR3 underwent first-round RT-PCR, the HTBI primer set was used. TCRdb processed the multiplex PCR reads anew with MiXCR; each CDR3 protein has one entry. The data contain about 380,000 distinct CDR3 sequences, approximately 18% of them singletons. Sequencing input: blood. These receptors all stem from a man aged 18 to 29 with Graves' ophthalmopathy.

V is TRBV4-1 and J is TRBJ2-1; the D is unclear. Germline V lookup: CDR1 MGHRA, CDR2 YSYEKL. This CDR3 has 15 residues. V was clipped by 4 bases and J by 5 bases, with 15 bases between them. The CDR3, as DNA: TGCGCCAGCAGCCCACCAAGGGCCCCGGACAATGAGCAGTTCTTC. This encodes CASSPPRAPDNEQFF.

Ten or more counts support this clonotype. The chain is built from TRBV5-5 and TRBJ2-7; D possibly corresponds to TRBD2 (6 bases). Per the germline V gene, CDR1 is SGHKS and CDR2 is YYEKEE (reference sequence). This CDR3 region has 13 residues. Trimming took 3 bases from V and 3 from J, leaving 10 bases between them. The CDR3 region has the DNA TGTGCCAGCAGCTGGGGGGATTTCTACGAGCAGTACTTC. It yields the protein CASSWGDFYEQYF.

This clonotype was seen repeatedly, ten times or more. CDR3 loop: CASSYSRSHEQFF. In nucleotides, the CDR3 is TGTGCCAGCAGTTACTCGAGGAGTCATGAGCAGTTCTTC. The chain employs TRBV6-6 and TRBJ2-1; D uncertain. Germline-derived CDR1 and CDR2 are MNHNY and SVGAGI (reference sequence). Trimming removed 0 bases at V and 8 bases at J, with 8 bases between. This CDR3 has 13 amino acids.

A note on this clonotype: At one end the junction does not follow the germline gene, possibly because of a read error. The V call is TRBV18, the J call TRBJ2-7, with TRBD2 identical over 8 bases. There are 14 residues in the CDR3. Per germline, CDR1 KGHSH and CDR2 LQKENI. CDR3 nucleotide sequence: TGTGTCAGCTCACCCCCAAGCGGGAGATACGAGCAGTACTTC. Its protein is CVSSPPSGRYEQYF.